These 7 T cell receptor beta chains were sequenced from one sample in a study of cytomegalovirus exposure and HLA in healthy donors (dated by TCRdb to 2016 to 2017). Libraries were constructed by the immunoSEQ multiplex PCR assay. Here the immuneACCESS table is served through TCRdb, limited to in-frame sequences with V and J called. Missing clones are a known gap in these copies; in checked studies unresolved V genes cover under half, and the rest lacks a known reason. The sample table contains about 280,000 clones; only one count was recorded for roughly 90% of them. The ten largest clones represent approximately 0.9% of the sample. Sequenced material: PBMCs. Receptors were obtained from a woman between 18 and 29 years old in good health and CMV-seronegative.

The V gene is TRBV5-6, the J gene TRBJ2-3; perhaps TRBD2 as D (5 bases). Trimming removed 1 base from V and 1 base from J, with 13 bases in between. The CDR3 runs to 16 residues. Germline V lookup: CDR1 SGHDT, CDR2 YYEEEE. CDR3 sequence: CASSLPSGGGTDTQYF. Written as DNA, the CDR3 is TGTGCCAGCAGCTTGCCCAGCGGTGGGGGCACAGATACGCAGTATTTT.

The chain links TRBV19 to TRBJ1-1, with 9 bases lining up with TRBD1. Per germline, CDR1 LNHDA and CDR2 SQIVND (reference sequence). Losses at the gene ends were 9 bases for V and 4 bases for J; bases not matched to a gene: 6. This CDR3 has 13 amino acids. The CDR3 loop reads CASSRDRATEAFF. The DNA for the CDR3 is TGTGCCAGCTCCCGGGACAGGGCCACTGAAGCTTTCTTT.

The chain uses TRBV25-1 and TRBJ2-5; a weak D match, TRBD1 (6 bases). V dropped 7 bases and J dropped 0 bases, with 15 bases sitting between them. CDR1 and CDR2 from the germline V gene are MGHDK and SYGVNS. CDR3 length: 15 amino acids. The CDR3 nucleotides are TGTGCCAGCACGGAACGGGACATCAACCAAGAGACCCAGTACTTC. Translating gives CASTERDINQETQYF.

This chain connects TRBV5-4 to TRBJ2-1, with 10 nucleotides matching TRBD2. This CDR3 has 14 residues. Germline-derived CDR1 and CDR2 are SGHNT and YYREEE (reference sequence). The V segment lost 4 bases and the J segment 9 bases; nucleotides outside the gene matches: 7. The CDR3 nucleotides are TGTGCCAGCAGCCGGCTAGCGGGAGTGCTTGAGCAGTTCTTC. This gives the protein CASSRLAGVLEQFF.

The CDR3, as DNA: TGTGCCAGCAACGGACTAGCGTCATCTAGAGAGACCCAGTACTTC. This sequence encodes CASNGLASSRETQYF. V and J are TRBV28 and TRBJ2-5; 9 nucleotides agree with TRBD2. There are 15 residues in the CDR3. With V trimmed by 7 bases and J by 4 bases, 10 bases remained unmatched. Germline lookup yields CDR1 MDHEN and CDR2 SYDVKM. The complete variable domain, with remaining parts taken from reference TRBV28 and TRBJ2-5, reads DVKVTQSSRYLVKRTGEKVFLECVQDMDHENMFWYRQDPGLGLRLIYFSYDVKMKEKGDIPEGYSVSREKKERFSLILESASTNQTSMYLCASNGLASSRETQYFGPGTRLLVL.

This rearrangement joins TRBV10-1 to TRBJ2-7; 7 bases fit TRBD2. The CDR3 consists of 14 residues. V shed 2 bases, J shed 3 bases, and the junction held 4 bases outside the gene matches. Germline lookup yields CDR1 WNHNN and CDR2 SYGVQD (reference sequence). The CDR3 DNA follows: TGCGCCAGCAGTGAGGGCGGGAGAAACTACGAGCAGTACTTC. As protein: CASSEGGRNYEQYF.

The chain recombines TRBV5-1 with TRBJ2-7; 10 bases are shared with TRBD2. Germline-derived CDR1 and CDR2 are SGHRS and YFSETQ. This CDR3 has 16 residues. J lost 5 bases, V lost 1 base, and 9 bases had no gene match. DNA of the CDR3: TGCGCCAGCAGCTTGAATCTAGCGGGAGTAATAAACGAGCAGTACTTC. Translated: CASSLNLAGVINEQYF. Full variable domain (rest looked up from reference TRBV5-1 and TRBJ2-7): KAGVTQTPRYLIKTRGQQVTLSCSPISGHRSVSWYQQTPGQGLQFLFEYFSETQRNKGNFPGRFSGRQFSNSRSEMNVSTLELGDSALYLCASSLNLAGVINEQYFGPGTRLTVT.